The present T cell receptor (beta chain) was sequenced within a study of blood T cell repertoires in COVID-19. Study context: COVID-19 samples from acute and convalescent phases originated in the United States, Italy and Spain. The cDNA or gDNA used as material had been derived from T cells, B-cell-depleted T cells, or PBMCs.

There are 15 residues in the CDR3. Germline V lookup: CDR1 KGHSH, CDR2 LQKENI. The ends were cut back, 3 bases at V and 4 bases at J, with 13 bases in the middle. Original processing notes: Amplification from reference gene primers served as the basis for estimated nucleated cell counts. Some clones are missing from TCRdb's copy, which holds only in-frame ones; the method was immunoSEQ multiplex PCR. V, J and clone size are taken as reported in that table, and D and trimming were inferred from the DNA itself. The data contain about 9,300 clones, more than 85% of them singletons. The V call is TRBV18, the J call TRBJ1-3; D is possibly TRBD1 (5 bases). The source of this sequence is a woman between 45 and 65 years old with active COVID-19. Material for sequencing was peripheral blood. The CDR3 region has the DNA TGTGCCAGCTCACCCGTGGCAGGGAACGGAAACACCATATATTTT. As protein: CASSPVAGNGNTIYF.